This TCR beta chain was obtained from a study of blood T cell repertoires in COVID-19. Across the study: Sites in the United States, Italy and Spain provided acute and convalescent COVID-19 samples. The cDNA or gDNA used as material had been derived from T cells, B-cell-depleted T cells, or PBMCs.

As handled by the study authors: Reference gene primer amplification gave estimated nucleated cell counts. The data were produced by immunoSEQ multiplex PCR, yet TCRdb's version contains in-frame clones alone and is incomplete. V and J calls and clone size are given by that table; D and trimming were obtained from the DNA. This table holds roughly 300,000 clones, roughly 87% found once. Trimming left V 4 bases short and J 4 bases short, with 14 bases between. Per germline, CDR1 MGHDK and CDR2 SYGVNS. This CDR3 contains 14 residues. The sample was peripheral blood. This chain uses TRBV25-1 with TRBJ2-7; a possible D gene is TRBD1 (5 bases). This clonotype was sampled from a man aged 18 to 35 with active or convalescent COVID-19. The CDR3 nucleotides read TGTGCCAGCAGTGTAGGGGTAGCTTTGTACGAGCAGTACTTC. Translation: CASSVGVALYEQYF.